A selection of T cell receptor beta chains follows, all from one sample in a study of shared clonotypes between healthy human individuals. TCRdb keeps only in-frame clones here, not all; method: immunoSEQ multiplex PCR. The repertoire holds approximately 590,000 clones, with roughly 95% as singletons. The sample was naive CD8+ T cells sorted from blood. Every receptor here comes from a young woman in good health. The conserved cysteine and the conserved F or W are not part of the CDR3 here.

v_gene	j_gene	CDR3aa
TRBV27	TRBJ2-7	ASSLRMTAYEQY
TRBV6-5	TRBJ2-2	ASSYNIEAGELF
TRBV6-5	TRBJ2-3	ASSSLGDTDTQY
TRBV28	.	ASSFGRSYEQY
TRBV4-1	TRBJ2-7	ASSQEDRELQY
TRBV29-1	TRBJ2-2	SVEAWDRANTGELF
TRBV10-3	TRBJ2-2	AISDFRPDLDTGELF
TRBV7-8	TRBJ1-2	ASSLGAGQLGYT
TRBV15	TRBJ1-2	ATSGRQVPYGYT
TRBV29-1	TRBJ2-7	SVEDWMGGETLSYEQY
TRBV2	TRBJ1-2	ASSQGNGDGYT
TRBV28	TRBJ1-2	ASSLFGGRNYGYT
TRBV2	.	ASSPNGAYEQY
TRBV27	TRBJ2-7	ASSLSPGTGTYEQY
TRBV30	TRBJ1-2	AWSDERKAGYT
TRBV7-8	TRBJ1-5	ASSPVFSGYQPQH
TRBV27	TRBJ2-3	ASSLSITDTQY
TRBV28	TRBJ1-1	ASSSRLKGDTEAF